This TCR beta chain emerged from a study of T cells in Graves' hyperthyroidism and ophthalmopathy. This clonotype was counted a few times. The germline V gene has CDR1 SGHRS and CDR2 YFSETQ. The CDR3 has 15 amino acids. V lost 0 bases and J 2 bases, leaving 9 bases between the germline ends. The investigators amplified TCR beta CDR3 regions from RNA transcripts. The HTBI primer set was used in a first-round RT-PCR of the TCR CDR3. TCRdb used MiXCR to reprocess the multiplex PCR reads, holding one entry per CDR3 protein. The data contain more than 500,000 distinct CDR3 sequences, more than 15% of them singletons.

Sequenced sample: blood. The clonotype was recovered from a woman younger than 45 with Graves' ophthalmopathy. The chain couples TRBV5-1 to TRBJ2-1, with D perhaps TRBD1 or TRBD2 (5 bases each). The CDR3, as DNA: TGCGCCAGCAGCTTGGAGAGGGGTACCTACAATGAGCAGTTCTTC. This translates into CASSLERGTYNEQFF.